These 2 T cell receptor beta chains were sequenced from one sample in a study of monozygotic twins with inflammatory bowel disease. TCRdb reanalyzed the 5' RACE reads and collapses them to one entry per CDR3 protein, without DNA. The listing contains 150,000 to 200,000 distinct CDR3 sequences. Sequencing was carried out using blood. The receptors here all came from a human donor with ulcerative colitis or Crohn's disease, or a healthy co-twin of an affected twin (not recorded which).

This rearrangement joins TRBV4-3 to TRBJ2-5; the D call from TCRdb, TRBD2, cannot be confirmed without DNA. Looked up from germline, CDR1 is LGHNA and CDR2 is YSLEER. This CDR3 is built from 15 residues. CDR3 sequence reads: CASSQSAGEEETQYF.

The V and J genes are TRBV21-1 and TRBJ1-2. TRBV21-1 is given as a pseudogene. The CDR3 contains 12 residues. The chain's CDR3 is CASIHLSYGYTF.